This passage covers 14 T cell receptor beta chains from one sample sequenced in a study of regulatory T cells in long-lasting Graves disease. Noted time point: newly diagnosed GD, antithyroid drugs for less than 3 months. After RNA was extracted from PBMCs, the TCR library was made from it. Arm-PCR of CDR3 regions and iRepertoire HTBI primers were used to build TCR beta libraries. TCRdb re-called the multiplex PCR reads through MiXCR, storing one row per CDR3 protein. The table includes some 250,000 distinct CDR3 sequences, about 20% detected once. This sample was also put to use in a study of T cells in Graves' hyperthyroidism and ophthalmopathy.

Sequencing was performed on peripheral blood mononuclear cells (PBMCs), taken at new diagnosis, from a patient treated with antithyroid drugs. The receptors stem from a woman in her 30s with Graves disease.

This clonotype was detected many times. The rearrangement uses TRBV5-1 and TRBJ1-4, with 8 bases lining up with TRBD1. The CDR3 covers 15 residues. Germline V gene data show CDR1 as SGHRS and CDR2 as YFSETQ. J lost 6 bases, V lost 0 bases, and 4 bases had no gene match. The CDR3 DNA sequence: TGCGCCAGCAGCTTGGGGACAGGGTATTATGAAAAACTGTTTTTT. Translated, it gives CASSLGTGYYEKLFF.

This clonotype was counted between two and nine times. This chain links TRBV18 with TRBJ1-6; 12 bases are a match to TRBD1. V shed 4 bases and J 6 bases; nucleotides not matched to a gene: 13. CDR3 length equals 19 residues. Germline CDR1 KGHSH, CDR2 LQKENI. The CDR3 spells CASSQTGTGGGRANSPLHF. The CDR3 coding sequence is TGTGCCAGCTCACAGACCGGGACAGGGGGCGGCCGAGCTAATTCACCCCTCCACTTT.

This clonotype was seen only a few times. One base away lies a much larger clone, so this may be a sequencing read error. The chain is built from TRBV12-3 or TRBV12-4 and TRBJ1-2, with a possible D match to TRBD1 (5 bases). The V gene lost 6 bases and the J gene lost 4 bases, with 18 bases spanning the gap. This CDR3 spans 15 amino acids. The chain's CDR3 is CASRSPGRSIYGYTF. CDR3 coding DNA: TGTGCCAGCAGAAGTCCGGGACGGTCTATCTATGGCTACACCTTC.

The sample holds one count of this clonotype. V and J are TRBV11-1 and TRBJ2-1; D may be TRBD1 or TRBD2 (5 bases each). The assigned J gene may be wrong: the sequence end matches TRBJ2-5 better. CDR3 size: 15 residues. The germline V gene encodes CDR1 SGHAT and CDR2 FQDESV (reference sequence). The CDR3 coding sequence is TGTGCCAGCAGCCCGCTAAGAGGGGTGGAAGAGACCCAGTACTTC. This gives the protein CASSPLRGVEETQYF.

In this sample, this clonotype turned up many times. The V gene is TRBV9, the J gene TRBJ1-6; D not resolved. V lost 3 bases, J lost 4 bases, and 8 bases lay in between. CDR3 size: 14 residues. Germline values: CDR1 SGDLS, CDR2 YYNGEE. The CDR3 spells CASSDPGYNSPLHF. CDR3 DNA: TGTGCCAGCAGCGACCCGGGGTATAATTCACCCCTCCACTTT.

In its sample, this clonotype was seen a few times. The chain uses TRBV4-1 and TRBJ1-5; D call uncertain. Trimming cost V 1 base and J 2 bases, with 15 bases left between them. This CDR3 contains 17 residues. From germline, CDR1 is MGHRA and CDR2 YSYEKL. CDR3 amino acids: CASSQVGLRVGNQPQHF. The CDR3 DNA reads TGCGCCAGCAGCCAAGTAGGCTTGAGAGTCGGCAATCAGCCCCAGCATTTT.

This clonotype was detected only a few times. V and J are TRBV5-1 and TRBJ1-4; D gene ambiguous. Trimming cost V 6 bases and J 0 bases, with 9 bases left between them. Germline CDR1 and CDR2: SGHRS and YFSETQ. CDR3 length equals 14 residues. In DNA, the CDR3 is TGCGCCAGCACATATAGTTCAACTAATGAAAAACTGTTTTTT. This sequence encodes CASTYSSTNEKLFF.

This clonotype was seen many times. The gene calls are TRBV29-1 and TRBJ2-2; 11 nucleotides align to TRBD1. V lost 7 bases and J lost 0; bases outside the gene matches: 7. There are 16 residues in the CDR3. CDR1 SQVTM and CDR2 ANQGSEA come from the germline V gene. Written as DNA, the CDR3 is TGCAGCGCTGTGGGACAGGGGGATACGAACACCGGGGAGCTGTTTTTT. Its translation: CSAVGQGDTNTGELFF.

This clonotype was detected ten times or more. The chain links TRBV7-9 to TRBJ2-1; 7 positions agree with TRBD1. CDR1 and CDR2 (germline): SEHNR, FQNEAQ (reference sequence). This CDR3 contains 16 residues. V shed 0 bases and J 3 bases; nucleotides not matched to a gene: 5. The CDR3 DNA reads TGTGCCAGCAGCTTAGCGTTGAGACAGGGCTACAATGAGCAGTTCTTC. This sequence encodes CASSLALRQGYNEQFF.

This clonotype appeared many times. J is TRBJ1-1 and V is TRBV11-3; D ambiguous. Germline V CDR1 and CDR2: SGHNT, YENEEA. V lost 2 bases and J lost 1, with 8 bases in between. The CDR3 sequence is 14 residues long. CDR3 sequence reads: CASSLSPRNTEAFF. The CDR3 coding sequence is TGTGCCAGCAGCTTAAGCCCGCGGAACACTGAAGCTTTCTTT.

At least ten counts were recorded for this clonotype. The gene calls are TRBV7-2 and TRBJ1-1; D is possibly TRBD1 (5 bases). Trimming shortened V by 6 bases and J by 7 bases, and 12 bases separated the two germline ends. The germline V gene encodes CDR1 SGHTA and CDR2 FQGNSA. CDR3 length: 12 amino acids. CDR3 nucleotide sequence: TGTGCCAGCAGGCTGACAGCGGATGAAGCTTTCTTT. This sequence encodes CASRLTADEAFF.

This clonotype has more than one count but fewer than ten. V and J are TRBV29-1 and TRBJ2-7; 10 bases are shared with TRBD1. Germline CDR1 and CDR2: SQVTM and ANQGSEA. The CDR3 length is 15 residues. CDR3 residues: CNGGGGQGELYEQYF. CDR3 sequence (DNA): TGCAACGGCGGGGGAGGACAGGGGGAACTCTACGAGCAGTACTTC.

This clonotype has a count of ten or more. The chain's CDR3 is CASSLDWGPLEQYF. The CDR3 DNA reads as TGTGCCAGCAGCTTAGACTGGGGACCGCTCGAGCAGTACTTC. J is TRBJ2-7 and V is TRBV7-9; either TRBD1 or TRBD2 may fit D (5 bases each). CDR1 and CDR2 (germline): SEHNR, FQNEAQ (reference sequence). The CDR3 runs to 14 residues. V was pared by 1 base and J by 6 bases, with 13 bases between.

This clonotype has ten or more counts. The chain carries TRBV15 and TRBJ2-3; no clear D. Germline assignment: CDR1 LNHNV and CDR2 YYDKDF (reference sequence). CDR3 length: 15 residues. V was pared by 1 base and J by 2 bases, with 10 bases between. The CDR3 is CATSRAARHTDTQYF. The DNA for the CDR3 is TGTGCCACCAGCAGAGCGGCAAGACACACAGATACGCAGTATTTT.